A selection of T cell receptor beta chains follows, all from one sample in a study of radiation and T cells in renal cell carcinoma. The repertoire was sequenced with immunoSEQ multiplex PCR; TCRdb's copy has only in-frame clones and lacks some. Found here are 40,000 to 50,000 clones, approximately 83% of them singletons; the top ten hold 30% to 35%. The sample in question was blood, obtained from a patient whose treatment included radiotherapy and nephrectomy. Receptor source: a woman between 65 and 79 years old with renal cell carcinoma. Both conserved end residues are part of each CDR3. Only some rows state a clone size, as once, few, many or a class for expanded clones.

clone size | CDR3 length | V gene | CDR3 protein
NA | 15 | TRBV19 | CASLNAGAANEKLFF
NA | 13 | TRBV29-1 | CSVALAGPSEQYF
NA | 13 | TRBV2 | CASRRGLTGELFF
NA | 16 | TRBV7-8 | CASSLGSGTGRIGQYF
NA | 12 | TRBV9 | CASSVRSDWPFF
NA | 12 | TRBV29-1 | CSVGQGQETQYF
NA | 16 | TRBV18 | CASSPPSQGFTGELFF
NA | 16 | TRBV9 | CASSVAGQGAYYEQYF
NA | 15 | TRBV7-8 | CASSLRLAATDTQYF
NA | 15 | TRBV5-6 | CASSLVRGSYGGYTF
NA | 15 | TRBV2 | CASSEEALSTDTQYF
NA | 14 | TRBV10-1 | CASSDEIQGAEAFF
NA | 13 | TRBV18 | CASSPPLRGKQFF
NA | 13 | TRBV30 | CAWSLPGQGGYTF
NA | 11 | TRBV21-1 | CTSSKSDTQYF
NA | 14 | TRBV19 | CASSIQGRGGELFF
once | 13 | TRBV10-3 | CAISESSADTQYF
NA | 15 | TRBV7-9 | CASSLDGQGQNIQYF
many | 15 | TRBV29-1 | CSVGPIGSAGEKLFF
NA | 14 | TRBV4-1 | CASSQMGESYEQYF
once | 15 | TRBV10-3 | CAIRASGGQNNEQFF
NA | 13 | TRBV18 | CATLQGVGETQYF
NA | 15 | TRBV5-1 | CASSFGTSGTDTQYF
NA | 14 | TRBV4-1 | CASSRLGTNEKLFF
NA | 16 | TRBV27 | CASTSLGGGSNEKLFF
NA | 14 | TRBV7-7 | CASSQGAGANVLTF
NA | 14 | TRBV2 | CASSLRTGKETQYF
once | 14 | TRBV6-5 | CASSPAGNNSPLHF
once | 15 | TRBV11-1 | CASSLTKTDNYGYTF
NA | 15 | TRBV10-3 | CAITQGLAAPDTQYF
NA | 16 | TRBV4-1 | CASSQGLAGRTYEQYF
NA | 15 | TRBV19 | CASSITDRGDQPQHF
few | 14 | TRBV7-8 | CASSLDRNGNEQFF
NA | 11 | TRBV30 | CAWSVSEEQYF
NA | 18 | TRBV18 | CASSPIISDRSGANVLTF
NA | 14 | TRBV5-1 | CASSLTGDLYGYTF
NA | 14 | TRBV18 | CASSPGGQYYEQYF
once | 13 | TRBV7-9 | CASTPGLINEQFF
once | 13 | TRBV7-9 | CASSLDREQPQHF
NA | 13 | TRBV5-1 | CASSLRPDNEQFF